Listed below are T cell receptor beta chains from one sample, sequenced in a study of somatic mutations in cytotoxic T cells in rheumatoid arthritis. Libraries were prepared by immunoSEQ multiplex PCR; TCRdb keeps only in-frame clonotypes and omits some of them. The repertoire consists of about 30,000 clones, with 80% to 85% occurring once and the leading ten covering around 8.2%. Sequencing used CD8+ T cells sorted from blood. These receptors were collected from an adult with rheumatoid arthritis. Both conserved end residues are part of each CDR3. D genes are given only for firm matches. The listing skips clone size in some rows; elsewhere it reads once, few, many or a size class.

few TRBJ1-1 - TRBV19 TGTGCCAGTAGTCCCCCGGGGACTGAAGCTTTCTTT CASSPPGTEAFF
- TRBJ2-7 - TRBV7-3 TGTGCCAGCAGCTTATCTGAATCCTACGAGCAGTACTTC CASSLSESYEQYF
- TRBJ1-1 - TRBV7-2 TGTGCCAGCAGCTTAGGGCGGGTTAACACTGAAGCTTTCTTT CASSLGRVNTEAFF
- TRBJ2-1 - TRBV13 TGTGCCAGCAGCTTAGGTCGGGGTAACAATGAGCAGTTCTTC CASSLGRGNNEQFF
- TRBJ1-1 TRBD1 TRBV6-5 TGTGCCAGCAGTTTGGGCAGGGGGATCACTGAAGCTTTCTTT CASSLGRGITEAFF
once TRBJ1-2 TRBD1 TRBV28 TGTGCCAGCAGTTCTCCGGGACAGACTGTCTCAGGCTACACCTTC CASSSPGQTVSGYTF
- TRBJ1-1 - TRBV7-6 TGTGCCAGCAGCTTAAGAGGGGGTATGGGCACTGAAGCTTTCTTT CASSLRGGMGTEAFF
- TRBJ2-7 TRBD1 TRBV4-3 TGCGCCAGCAGCCCATTAGCCGGGACAGGGGGCTACGAGCAGTACTTC CASSPLAGTGGYEQYF
- TRBJ2-7 - TRBV6-1 TGTGCCAGCAGTGAACGGCCAGGGGAGAGTGACGAGCAGTACTTC CASSERPGESDEQYF
- TRBJ1-1 - TRBV27 TGTGCCAGCAGTTTAAGCCGAGGTAACACTGAAGCTTTCTTT CASSLSRGNTEAFF
- TRBJ2-1 TRBD2 TRBV7-3 TGTGCCAGCAGCTTGAAAACTAGCGGGATCTACAATGAGCAGTTCTTC CASSLKTSGIYNEQFF
- TRBJ2-3 TRBD2 TRBV18 TGTGCCAGCTCACAGAAAGGGAGGGGAGGAATCGGTCCTCATGATACGCAGTATTTT CASSQKGRGGIGPHDTQYF
- TRBJ1-1 - TRBV6-5 TGTGCCAGCACTCTAGGGGGTGAAGCTTTCTTT CASTLGGEAFF
- TRBJ1-2 - TRBV7-9 TGTGCCAGCAGCCCCCCACTAGGGGCGGGGAACTATGGCTACACCTTC CASSPPLGAGNYGYTF
few TRBJ2-3 - TRBV14 TGTGCCAGCAGCCAAGCCCTGGGCGGGGCGAAAGATACGCAGTATTTT CASSQALGGAKDTQYF
- TRBJ2-1 TRBD1 TRBV5-1 TGCGCCAGCAGCCACGGACAGGGAGAGTTCTTC CASSHGQGEFF
few TRBJ1-2 - TRBV5-1 TGCGCCAGCAGCGGGGCGGGACGAACTAACTATGGCTACACCTTC CASSGAGRTNYGYTF
- TRBJ1-4 TRBD1 TRBV27 TGTGCCAGCAGTGCAACCCCGGACAGGGTCATCGAAAAACTGTTTTTT CASSATPDRVIEKLFF
- TRBJ1-3 - TRBV4-1 TGCGCCAGCAGCCAAGCCGGCGTTGGAAACACCACATATTTT CASSQAGVGNTTYF
- TRBJ2-5 - TRBV7-9 TGTGCCAGCACCCGGGCTTTACAAGAGACCCAGTACTTC CASTRALQETQYF
- TRBJ1-3 - TRBV4-3 TGCGCCAGCAGCCAACGGATAAACAGGGACCTCTCTGGAAACACCATATATTTT CASSQRINRDLSGNTIYF
- TRBJ2-7 - TRBV9 TGTGCCAGCAGCCCCCGGACGGCGTATCGAATCGGGGAGCAGTACTTC CASSPRTAYRIGEQYF
- TRBJ1-4 - TRBV6-5 TGTGCCAGCAGTTACGTAGCCGGGGGTGGTGAAAAACTGTTTTTT CASSYVAGGGEKLFF
once TRBJ1-1 - TRBV5-1 TGCGCCAGCAGCCGTTGGACTCCTAACACTGAAGCTTTCTTT CASSRWTPNTEAFF
few TRBJ2-1 - TRBV4-1 TGCGCCAGCAGCCAAGGGGTAGGGGGTAGGTACAATGAGCAGTTCTTC CASSQGVGGRYNEQFF
- TRBJ2-1 - TRBV4-3 TGCGCCAGCAGCCAAGATGTGGGCTCAAGCTCCTACAATGAGCAGTTCTTC CASSQDVGSSSYNEQFF
once TRBJ2-1 TRBD1 TRBV6-4 TGTGCCAGCTCAGCAAACGTAGGGACAGGGGGCAGTGAGCAGTTCTTC CASSANVGTGGSEQFF
- TRBJ2-5 - TRBV6-1 TGTGCCAGCAGCCAACAGGGGAGGGAGACCCAGTACTTC CASSQQGRETQYF
- TRBJ1-4 TRBD1 TRBV6-1 TGTGCCAGCAGTTCCTACAGGGGCTATGGGGAAAAACTGTTTTTT CASSSYRGYGEKLFF
- TRBJ2-5 - TRBV9 TGTGCCAGCAGCGGTCGATTGGGTCTGGGACAAGAGACCCAGTACTTC CASSGRLGLGQETQYF
- TRBJ2-1 - TRBV5-5 TGTGCCAGCAGCTTGGTTGGACTTTCCAATGAGCAGTTCTTC CASSLVGLSNEQFF
- TRBJ2-5 - TRBV4-1 TGCGCCAGCGCTCGGGGGACTCTATTTGAGACCCAGTACTTC CASARGTLFETQYF
- TRBJ2-2 - TRBV4-1 TGCGCCAGCAGCCTTACAAGCGGGGAGCTGTTTTTT CASSLTSGELFF
- TRBJ2-7 TRBD2 TRBV4-2 TGTGCCAGCAGCCAAGTAGCACTAGCGGGGGGCGTATACGAGCAGTACTTC CASSQVALAGGVYEQYF
- TRBJ1-2 TRBD1 TRBV27 TGTGCCAGCCTGGGCCCGGGACAGGGTTTCGACTATGGCTACACCTTC CASLGPGQGFDYGYTF
- TRBJ1-2 TRBD1 TRBV27 TGTGCCAGCAGTTTATCGGTGACAGGGAACTATGGCTACACCTTC CASSLSVTGNYGYTF
- TRBJ2-3 - TRBV19 TGTGCCAGTAGGAACAGGGTGCCCACAGATACGCAGTATTTT CASRNRVPTDTQYF
- TRBJ1-1 - TRBV10-3 TGTGCCATCTCGAGGGACGGGGATCTGTTAACTGAAGCTTTCTTT CAISRDGDLLTEAFF
- TRBJ2-7 TRBD1 TRBV5-1 TGCGCCAGCAGCTCGGGTCTCGACAGGGGCTCCTACGAGCAGTACTTC CASSSGLDRGSYEQYF
- TRBJ2-5 - TRBV19 TGTGCCAGTAGTCTGACGAACCAAATTAACCAAGAGACCCAGTACTTC CASSLTNQINQETQYF
- TRBJ1-2 - TRBV5-1 TGCGCCAGCAGCTTGGAACCGGGCTCCGTGGATGGCTACACCTTC CASSLEPGSVDGYTF
- TRBJ1-2 - TRBV5-3 TGTGCCAGAAGCTTAAATAACTATGGCTACACCTTC CARSLNNYGYTF